This TCR beta chain was identified in a study of blood T cell repertoires in COVID-19 (dated by TCRdb to 2018 to 2021). Background for the entire study: Collaborator samples came from the United States, Italy and Spain and covered acute and convalescent phases of COVID-19. The dataset comprised deeply sampled blood TCRbeta repertoires from subjects exposed to, actively infected with, or recovered from COVID-19. Samples were obtained from the ongoing ImmuneRACE study (first 160 participants) and from 1,200 or so subjects provided by 6 global collaborators. The repertoires were released in a freely available public database meant as a resource for research on the immune response to SARS-CoV-2. A de-identified subject ID, COVID-19 status, age in years and sex were almost always included in the sample metadata. The material from the prospective study consisted of cDNA or gDNA derived from T cells, B-cell-depleted T cells, or PBMCs. Where HLA class I and class II types were available, the types were taken from metadata supplied by the sample provider, not from assay-based typing.

Whole blood was collected in K2EDTA tubes by collaborating institutions according to the institutions' own protocols. For TCRbeta analysis, collaborators shipped samples in one of three forms: frozen whole blood, isolated PBMCs, or DNA extracted from either of those sample types. V loses 7 bases at its end and J loses 0 bases; junction bases beyond the gene matches: 7. From the germline V gene, CDR1 is SGHTA and CDR2 is FQGTGA. Reading from cysteine to phenylalanine, the CDR3 counts 16 amino acids. Here the CDR3 DNA is all that survives: 48 bases in frame from base 1. The immunoSEQ Assay, a bias-controlled multiplex PCR, was used to amplify TCRbeta CDR3 regions from genomic DNA. In the authors' own workflow: The number of nucleated cells in each sample was estimated by amplification of reference gene primers within the assay. Sequence reads were collapsed and filtered to measure the absolute abundance of every unique TCRbeta CDR3 rearrangement. For each sample, productive Simpson clonality was calculated as the square root of Simpson's diversity index over productive rearrangements. What TCRdb holds here is the immuneACCESS table cut down to in-frame rearrangements. Part of the clones is not present; checked against another copy, under half of the missing clones reflect an unresolved V gene, and the others are unexplained. For V, J and clone size, that table is used; D and trimming come from the DNA. Across this sample there are approximately 210,000 clones, with about 91% seen only once. The top ten constitute roughly 1.2% of the sample.

Study-wide findings and limitations: The quantity of clinical and demographic metadata differed by source and by participant and was supplied without curation.

Comments on this clone: The clone's antigen remains unknown. Base qualities were left out, and no much larger clone turns up one base away.

What was sequenced was peripheral blood. The source of this sequence is a man aged 30-40 years with acute or convalescent COVID-19. The rearranged segments are TRBV7-3 and TRBJ2-2; 8 central bases correspond to TRBD2. The DNA sequence is as follows: TGTGCCAGCACCCTAGCGGGCCCAACGAACACCGGGGAGCTGTTTTTT. Translated, it gives CASTLAGPTNTGELFF. This CDR3, with the reference TRBV7-3 and TRBJ2-2 proteins standing in past its ends, gives the full variable domain GAGVSQTPSNKVTEKGKYVELRCDPISGHTALYWYRQSLGQGPEFLIYFQGTGAADDSGLPNDRFFAVRPEGSVSTLKIQRTERGDSAVYLCASTLAGPTNTGELFFGEGSRLTVL.